Given below is one TCR beta chain in context. Its cognate antigen is unknown. This specimen belongs to a study of cytomegalovirus exposure and HLA in healthy donors. General study results and limits: Investigators reported fewer than 200 TCR beta chains as tied to cytomegalovirus.

Trimming removed 2 bases at V and 3 bases at J, with 15 bases between. From germline, CDR1 is SGHDT and CDR2 YYEEEE. The CDR3 is 15 amino acids. Primers: 60 Vbeta forward and 13 Jbeta reverse. Here immunoSEQ multiplex PCR was the method, and the copy in TCRdb shows in-frame clones only, minus some. Of some 130,000 clones listed, about three quarters are singletons. The sample was PBMCs. The rearrangement uses TRBV5-6 and TRBJ2-7; a weak D match, TRBD2 (5 bases). The sequence was obtained from a male donor in good health and CMV-seronegative. CDR3 loop: CASSLNPDSHYEQYF. In DNA, the CDR3 is TGTGCCAGCAGCTTAAACCCGGACTCCCACTACGAGCAGTACTTC.